This T cell receptor beta chain was profiled in a study of T cell responses to AZD1222 COVID-19 vaccine listed by TCRdb under 2021. Notes on the research overall: AZD1222 recipients with second doses at about 4 weeks or about 12 weeks were pooled, because spike-specific TCR depth and breadth did not differ between schedules. Trial participants were enrolled by age into subgroups of 18-55, 56-69 and 70-plus years, and around 150, 28 and 57 TCR-sequenced participants, respectively, were included in these subgroups. TCR sequencing was performed for about 250 trial participants, of whom 200 to 220 were given two doses of AZD1222 and approximately 26 were given two doses of MenACWY control vaccine.

The table lists this clone with a count of one. The clone's antigen remains unknown. No much larger clonotype is one base removed from it; base qualities were not supplied. Reading the label with the study, this specimen's time point is: baseline before first vaccination. Vaccinee samples came from UK trials COV001 and COV002, including a single-blind randomized controlled phase 2/3 trial of AZD1222 (ChAdOx1 nCoV-19) in healthy adults. Trial participant PBMC samples were collected at day 0 and day 28 after the second dose for TCRbeta chain sequencing. The CDR3 regions of human TCRbeta chains were analyzed by immunosequencing. The original pipeline was this. TCRs in the repertoires were matched against a reference library of SARS-CoV-2-specific TCRs that had been generated with the MIRA antigen-specificity platform. Breadth was defined as the fraction of unique TCRs that were SARS-CoV-2-associated, and depth was defined as the fraction of total T cells that were SARS-CoV-2-associated. Using the MIRA data, every spike-specific TCR was mapped to the spike region that the TCR reacted to and assigned to either a CD4 or a CD8 class. Log10-transformed breadth and depth values were compared by one-way ANOVA with Sidak's multiple comparisons tests. The immuneACCESS repertoire file appears here via TCRdb, limited to in-frame rearrangements. These files lack a portion of the clones; in checked studies, under half of the deficit traces to unresolved V genes, and the cause of the others is not known. The D gene and trimming were derived from the DNA, and the V and J assignments and clone size from that table. Within this sample are under 200,000 clones, with roughly 90% of them counted one time only. The ten biggest clones cover approximately 5.7% of the sample.

From the cysteine up to the phenylalanine, the CDR3 has a length of 15 residues. Only the CDR3 portion is preserved as DNA: 45 bases, with reading frame beginning at the first base. CDR1 LNHDA and CDR2 SQIVND are derived from the germline V gene (reference sequence). V lost 2 bases and J lost 7 bases; the stretch between them is 17 bases long. Paper-wide results and their limitations: The 56-69-year group was small, and its depth increase did not reach significance, likely because of low power. Spike-specific TCR breadth and depth rose significantly after two AZD1222 doses compared with day 0 and with MenACWY recipients. CD4 TCRs associated with the vaccine covered the entire spike protein, and the dominant responses were in regions 160-218 and 743-854. Conclusions about previously exposed vaccinees were limited because only six or seven AZD1222 recipients were SARS-CoV-2 seropositive at baseline. Participants were mostly white British, with more females than males. The authors suggested clonal diversity may have been underestimated. Reportedly, almost half of the unique spike-specific TCRs recognized epitopes lying outside the regions that are mutated in the B.1.351 and B.1.1.7 variants. Because no day 14 peak-response samples were available, repertoires were characterized only after the peak T cell response.

This material consisted of peripheral blood, taken on day 0 of AZD1222 vaccination. The V gene is TRBV19 and the J gene is TRBJ1-2, and TRBD1 may be the D gene, going by 5 matching bases. The sequence came from an adult in good health. The nucleotides read TGTGCCAGTAGTATAAGTGGGGACTCCGCAAGTGGCTACACCTTC. Its protein reads: CASSISGDSASGYTF.